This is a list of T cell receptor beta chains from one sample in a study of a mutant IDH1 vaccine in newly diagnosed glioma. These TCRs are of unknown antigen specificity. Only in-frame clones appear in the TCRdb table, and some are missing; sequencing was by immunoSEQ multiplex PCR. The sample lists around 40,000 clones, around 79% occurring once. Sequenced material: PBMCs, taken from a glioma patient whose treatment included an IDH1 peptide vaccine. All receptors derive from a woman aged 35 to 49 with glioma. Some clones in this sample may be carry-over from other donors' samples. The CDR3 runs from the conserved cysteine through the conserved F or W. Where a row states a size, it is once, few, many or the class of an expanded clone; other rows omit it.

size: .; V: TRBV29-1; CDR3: CSVPQRTSGKNEQFF
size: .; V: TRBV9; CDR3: CASRGYANTGELFF
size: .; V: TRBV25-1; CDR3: CASSVGTGSYEQYF
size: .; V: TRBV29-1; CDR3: CSVDSAYGRGDYGYTF
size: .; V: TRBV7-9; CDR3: CASSRIEGGTEAFF
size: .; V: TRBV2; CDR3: CASAYTDEQYF
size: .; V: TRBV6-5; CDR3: CASSRAAVDFTIYF
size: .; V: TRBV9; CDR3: CASSPRSPLNTIYF
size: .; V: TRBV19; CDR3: CASSIGGIISGITEAFF
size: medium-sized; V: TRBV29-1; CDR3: CSVEFSDSSTDTQYF
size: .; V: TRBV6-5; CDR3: CASRRDSSNYGYTF
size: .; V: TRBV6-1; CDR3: CASSGSSLTNYGYTF
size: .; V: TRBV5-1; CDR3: CASSLGTNSPLHF
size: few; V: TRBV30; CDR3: CAWSVGGTGKQPQHF
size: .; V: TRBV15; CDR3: CATSIQVFEEYQETQYF
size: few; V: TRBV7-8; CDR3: CASSFRPGPYEQYF
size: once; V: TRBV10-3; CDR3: CATNGGAGGRVKHYGYTF
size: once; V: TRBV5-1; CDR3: CASSWGSAAETQYF
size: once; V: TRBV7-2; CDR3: CASSTRGNSYNEQFF
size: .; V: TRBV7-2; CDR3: CASSSLPGPKGTQYF
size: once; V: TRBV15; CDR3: CATSTGEPNYGYTF
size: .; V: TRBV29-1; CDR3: CSVESGQGGGYTF